Below, 29 T cell receptor beta chains from the same sample are listed, as sequenced in a study of a mutant IDH1 vaccine in newly diagnosed glioma. Clones were read by immunoSEQ multiplex PCR, and TCRdb kept only the in-frame ones, dropping some. The sample gives around 33,000 clones, just under 90% of which show up once; 12% is in the top ten. Stated time point: week 47, end of study. Vaccination used 300 ug of mutant IDH1 20-mer peptide per dose, with topical imiquimod. These receptors have no identified antigens. Source: PBMCs, taken from a glioma patient whose treatment included an IDH1 peptide vaccine. The receptors here all came from a woman in her twenties or thirties with glioma.

J is TRBJ2-5 and V is TRBV12-5; 8 nucleotides align to TRBD1. V lost 6 bases and J lost 9; bases outside the gene matches: 6. CDR3 length: 12 residues. Germline V gene data show CDR1 as LGHNT and CDR2 as FRNRAP. CDR3 sequence: CASGRGPEAQYF. CDR3 in DNA: TGTGCTAGTGGCAGGGGGCCGGAGGCCCAGTACTTC.

J is TRBJ1-5 and V is TRBV6-6, with 8 nucleotides matching TRBD1. The CDR3 covers 15 residues. V lost 6 bases and J lost 4; bases outside the gene matches: 8. The germline gives CDR1 MNHNY, CDR2 SVGAGI (reference sequence). The CDR3 spells CASRLDRDPNQPQHF. The CDR3 DNA follows: TGTGCCAGCAGACTGGACAGGGACCCAAATCAGCCCCAGCATTTT.

J is TRBJ1-4 and V is TRBV5-1; 7 bases line up with TRBD1. The CDR3 runs 14 residues. With V trimmed by 6 bases and J by 4 bases, 6 bases remained unmatched. Germline V gene lookup returns CDR1 SGHRS and CDR2 YFSETQ. The CDR3 is CASTRTGLNEKLFF. The CDR3 DNA sequence: TGCGCCAGCACCAGGACAGGCCTTAATGAAAAACTGTTTTTT.

The chain recombines TRBV5-4 with TRBJ1-2; D is ambiguous. This CDR3 comprises 13 residues. From germline, CDR1 is SGHNT and CDR2 YYREEE (reference sequence). The V gene lost 5 bases and the J gene lost 2 bases, with 10 bases spanning the gap. The CDR3, as DNA: TGTGCCAGCAGACCCCGGGCAAACTATGGCTACACCTTC. Residues: CASRPRANYGYTF.

The CDR3 DNA sequence: TGTGCCAGCAGCCCCCCATCCAGGCGGGACGAGCAGTACTTC. It is translated as CASSPPSRRDEQYF. This chain connects TRBV11-1 to TRBJ2-7; TRBD2 is a possible D gene (5 bases). Germline V lookup: CDR1 SGHAT, CDR2 FQDESV (reference sequence). The V end was cut by 5 bases, the J end by 5 bases, with 16 bases between. CDR3 length: 14 residues.

This clone was counted a few times. The rearrangement joins TRBV10-3 to TRBJ2-7, with 8 nucleotides matching TRBD1. The CDR3 covers 14 residues. After removal of 3 bases from V and 3 bases from J, the junction contained 4 bases not matched to a gene. Germline V CDR1 and CDR2: ENHRY, SYGVKD. The CDR3, as DNA: TGTGCCATCAGTGACGCTGACAGGGGCTACGAGCAGTACTTC. Its protein is CAISDADRGYEQYF.

This clone was counted only a few times. The V and J genes are TRBV9 and TRBJ1-1, with D unresolved. V was clipped by 3 bases and J by 0 bases, with 9 bases between them. In germline, CDR1 is SGDLS, CDR2 YYNGEE. The CDR3 spans 14 residues. In DNA, the CDR3 is TGTGCCAGCAGCGCCAGCGTCATGAACACTGAAGCTTTCTTT. Its translation is CASSASVMNTEAFF. The variable domain in full, with the rest retrieved from reference TRBV9 and TRBJ1-1, is DSGVTQTPKHLITATGQRVTLRCSPRSGDLSVYWYQQSLDQGLQFLIQYYNGEERAKGNILERFSAQQFPDLHSELNLSSLELGDSALYFCASSASVMNTEAFFGQGTRLTVV.

The chain couples TRBV5-1 to TRBJ1-5; possible D gene TRBD1, 5 bases. The CDR3 is 15 amino acids. Germline V gene data show CDR1 as SGHRS and CDR2 as YFSETQ. Trimming shortened V by 0 bases and J by 1 base, and 8 bases separated the two germline ends. CDR3 nucleotide sequence: TGCGCCAGCAGCTTGGGGGGCTACAGCAATCAGCCCCAGCATTTT. Amino acids: CASSLGGYSNQPQHF.

This clone is medium-sized (0.01 to 0.1%) by share. V is TRBV7-6 and J is TRBJ2-3, with 8 bases aligning to TRBD2. The CDR3 is 16 residues long. Germline CDR1 is SGHVS and CDR2 is FNYEAQ. V lost 1 base and J lost 3; bases outside the gene matches: 6. CDR3 in amino acids: CASSLGYGGATDTQYF. The CDR3 coding sequence is TGTGCCAGCAGCTTAGGATACGGGGGGGCTACAGATACGCAGTATTTT.

V gene TRBV19 combines with J gene TRBJ2-7, with D maybe TRBD2 (5 bases). The ends were cut back, 3 bases at V and 3 bases at J, with 12 bases in the middle. The CDR3 is 14 residues long. Germline loops: CDR1 LNHDA, CDR2 SQIVND (reference sequence). Here the CDR3 DNA reads TGTGCCAGTAGTATCGGCATTGGAGGCTACGAGCAGTACTTC. It encodes CASSIGIGGYEQYF. Full variable domain (remainder filled in from reference TRBV19 and TRBJ2-7): DGGITQSPKYLFRKEGQNVTLSCEQNLNHDAMYWYRQDPGQGLRLIYYSQIVNDFQKGDIAEGYSVSREKKESFPLTVTSAQKNPTAFYLCASSIGIGGYEQYFGPGTRLTVT.

The V and J genes are TRBV6-1 and TRBJ1-4, with a possible D match to TRBD1 (5 bases). The CDR3 loop spans 14 amino acids. V was clipped by 9 bases and J by 6 bases, with 17 bases between them. Germline loops: CDR1 MNHNS, CDR2 SASEGT. In DNA form, the CDR3 reads TGTGCCAGTCAACCAGGGCCCGGACATGAAAAACTGTTTTTT. Protein sequence: CASQPGPGHEKLFF.

The chain uses TRBV6-5 and TRBJ1-4; D not resolved. Germline CDR1 MNHEY, CDR2 SVGAGI. The CDR3 loop spans 15 amino acids. Trimming left V 6 bases short and J 8 bases short, with 19 bases between. The CDR3 DNA is TGTGCCAGCAGCCTAAGGCCGTCCTTGCGGGAAAAACTGTTTTTT. Its protein is CASSLRPSLREKLFF.

CDR3 sequence: CASSPMTEVWTEAFF. In DNA form, the CDR3 reads TGTGCCAGCTCACCGATGACAGAGGTGTGGACTGAAGCTTTCTTT. V and J are TRBV18 and TRBJ1-1; D may be TRBD1 (5 bases). V lost 3 bases, J lost 5 bases, and 16 bases lay in between. Germline V gene lookup returns CDR1 KGHSH and CDR2 LQKENI. This CDR3 spans 15 amino acids.

This chain links TRBV5-4 with TRBJ2-7, with D maybe TRBD2 (7 bases). Trimming took 2 bases from V and 3 from J, leaving 12 bases between them. This CDR3 comprises 14 residues. Germline lookup yields CDR1 SGHNT and CDR2 YYREEE (reference sequence). CDR3 bases: TGTGCCAGCAGCTTTCGAGGGGGGGGCTACGAGCAGTACTTC. Amino acid sequence: CASSFRGGGYEQYF.

The gene calls are TRBV18 and TRBJ1-2; TRBD1 might be the D (5 bases). The germline V gene encodes CDR1 KGHSH and CDR2 LQKENI. V dropped 3 bases and J dropped 2 bases, with 10 bases sitting between them. The CDR3 totals 14 residues. In nucleotides, the CDR3 is TGTGCCAGCTCACCTGGAACAGGCAACTATGGCTACACCTTC. This sequence encodes CASSPGTGNYGYTF. The whole variable domain, remainder taken from reference TRBV18 and TRBJ1-2, is NAGVMQNPRHLVRRRGQEARLRCSPMKGHSHVYWYRQLPEEGLKFMVYLQKENIIDESGMPKERFSAEFPKEGPSILRIQQVVRGDSAAYFCASSPGTGNYGYTFGSGTRLTVV.

The chain employs TRBV19 and TRBJ2-7; D call uncertain. V dropped 3 bases and J dropped 0 bases, with 12 bases sitting between them. The germline CDR1 and CDR2 sequences are LNHDA and SQIVND (reference sequence). The CDR3 loop spans 15 amino acids. The CDR3 sequence: CASSISSSSSYEQYF. The CDR3 DNA is TGTGCCAGTAGTATTTCTTCCAGCAGCTCCTACGAGCAGTACTTC.

This clone was seen a few times. The chain links TRBV29-1 to TRBJ1-2; 8 bases fit TRBD1. This CDR3 contains 12 residues. Germline trimming cut 7 bases from V and 4 bases from J; bases unmatched to any gene: 5. Germline V CDR1 and CDR2: SQVTM, ANQGSEA. The CDR3, as DNA: TGCAGCGCTCAGGGGGCAGGCTATGGCTACACCTTC. This encodes CSAQGAGYGYTF.

Remarks on this clone: Compared with germline, one end of the junction differs, possibly owing to a read error. The chain has TRBV5-1 and TRBJ1-6; D is ambiguous. From germline, CDR1 is SGHRS and CDR2 YFSETQ. The CDR3 has 18 residues. CDR3 DNA: TGCGCCAGCAGTTTGGATGAATTAACGGGCCCTGCGAATTCACCCCTCCACTTT. This encodes CASSLDELTGPANSPLHF.

The CDR3 protein is CASSSYRQFSGNTIYF. In DNA, the CDR3 is TGTGCCAGCAGCTCATACAGGCAATTCTCTGGAAACACCATATATTTT. The rearrangement links TRBV7-9 to TRBJ1-3, with D maybe TRBD1 (5 bases). Per germline, CDR1 SEHNR and CDR2 FQNEAQ (reference sequence). The CDR3 contains 16 residues. The ends were cut back, 4 bases at V and 0 bases at J, with 13 bases in the middle.

This chain links TRBV7-2 with TRBJ1-1; D remains ambiguous. With 2 bases removed from V and 2 bases from J, the gap between germline ends came to 9 bases. The germline V gene has CDR1 SGHTA and CDR2 FQGNSA. This CDR3 comprises 14 residues. The DNA for the CDR3 is TGTGCCAGCAGCTTACTTTCGGGTAACACTGAAGCTTTCTTT. This encodes CASSLLSGNTEAFF.

The gene calls are TRBV5-1 and TRBJ2-3; a weak D match, TRBD2 (6 bases). This CDR3 contains 15 residues. Between the trimmed V and J ends, which lost 3 bases and 0 bases, there was a span of 11 bases. The V gene's germline CDR1 is SGHRS and CDR2 YFSETQ. The CDR3 bases are TGCGCCAGCAGCTCCTCGGGGGATAGCACAGATACGCAGTATTTT. Translation gives CASSSSGDSTDTQYF.

The rearrangement joins TRBV10-2 to TRBJ2-1; 8 bases map to TRBD2. The CDR3 loop spans 15 amino acids. Germline CDR1 is WSHSY and CDR2 is SAAADI. The trim removed 3 bases at V and 7 bases at J, leaving 8 bases unmatched. The CDR3 sequence is CASSDPGGPDNEQFF. DNA of the CDR3: TGCGCCAGCAGTGATCCGGGGGGGCCTGATAATGAGCAGTTCTTC.

The chain recombines TRBV6-5 with TRBJ1-2; 9 nucleotides align to TRBD1. Germline V gene lookup returns CDR1 MNHEY and CDR2 SVGAGI. This CDR3 spans 13 amino acids. Germline trimming cut 5 bases from V and 4 bases from J; bases unmatched to any gene: 2. The CDR3 spells CASSETGGYGYTF. In DNA form, the CDR3 reads TGTGCCAGCAGTGAGACAGGGGGCTATGGCTACACCTTC.

The chain is built from TRBV6-6 and TRBJ1-2, with 8 bases lining up with TRBD1. From germline, CDR1 is MNHNY and CDR2 SVGAGI (reference sequence). V lost 6 bases and J lost 7; bases outside the gene matches: 10. This CDR3 comprises 14 residues. CDR3 in amino acids: CASSSQGALVGYTF. DNA for the CDR3: TGTGCCAGCAGCAGTCAGGGGGCGTTGGTTGGCTACACCTTC.

This chain connects TRBV7-9 to TRBJ2-7; 7 nucleotides line up with TRBD1. This CDR3 contains 15 residues. The V segment lost 5 bases and the J segment 3 bases; nucleotides outside the gene matches: 10. Germline CDR1 is SEHNR and CDR2 is FQNEAQ (reference sequence). In nucleotides, the CDR3 is TGTGCCAGCAGCCCTGGTGGGGCAGGGGGCTACGAGCAGTACTTC. Translating it yields CASSPGGAGGYEQYF.

The chain uses TRBV7-9 and TRBJ1-3, with TRBD1 as a possible D gene (5 bases). The germline V and J ends were trimmed by 3 bases and 0 bases, with 12 bases remaining between them. CDR3 length: 16 residues. Germline values: CDR1 SEHNR, CDR2 FQNEAQ (reference sequence). The CDR3 DNA follows: TGTGCCAGCAGCTTCCCGACAGTGTCCTCTGGAAACACCATATATTTT. Its translation is CASSFPTVSSGNTIYF.

The chain combines TRBV6-5 with TRBJ1-1; perhaps TRBD1 as D (5 bases). Germline V CDR1 and CDR2: MNHEY, SVGAGI. V shed 8 bases and J shed 0 bases, with 16 bases lying between them. The CDR3 totals 15 residues. The CDR3, as DNA: TGTGCCAGCTCTCCGGATAACAGGATGAACACTGAAGCTTTCTTT. Its protein is CASSPDNRMNTEAFF.

This clone was seen a handful of times. V is TRBV2 and J is TRBJ1-3; D call uncertain. Germline CDR1 SNHLY, CDR2 FYNNEI. Deletions cut 1 base from V and 0 bases from J, with 4 bases between. This CDR3 is 14 amino acids long. The CDR3 sequence: CASSEGSSGNTIYF. As DNA, the CDR3 is TGTGCCAGCAGTGAAGGTAGCTCTGGAAACACCATATATTTT.

The count of this clone is one. In nucleotides, the CDR3 is TGTGCCAGCAGGGATGGCGATCAGCCCCAGCATTTT. Its translation: CASRDGDQPQHF. This sequence joins TRBV6-5 and TRBJ1-5; D uncertain. Trimming took 6 bases from V and 5 from J, leaving 8 bases between them. The CDR3 extends over 12 amino acids. From germline, CDR1 is MNHEY and CDR2 SVGAGI.